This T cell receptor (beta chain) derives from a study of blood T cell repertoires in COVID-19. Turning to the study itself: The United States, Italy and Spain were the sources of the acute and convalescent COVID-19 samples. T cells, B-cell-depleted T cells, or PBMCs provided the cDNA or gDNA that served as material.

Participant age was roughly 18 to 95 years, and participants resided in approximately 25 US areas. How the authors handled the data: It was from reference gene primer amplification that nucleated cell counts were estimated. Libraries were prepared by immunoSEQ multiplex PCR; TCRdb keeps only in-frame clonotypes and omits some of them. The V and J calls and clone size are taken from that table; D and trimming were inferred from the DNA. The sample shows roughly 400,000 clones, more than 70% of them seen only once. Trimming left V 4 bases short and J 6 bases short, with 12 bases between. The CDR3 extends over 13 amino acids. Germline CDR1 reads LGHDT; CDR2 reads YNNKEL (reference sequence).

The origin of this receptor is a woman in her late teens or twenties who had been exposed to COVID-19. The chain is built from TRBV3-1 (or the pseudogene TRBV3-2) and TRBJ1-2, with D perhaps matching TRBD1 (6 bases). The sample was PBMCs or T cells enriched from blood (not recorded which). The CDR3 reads CASSRGGADGYTF. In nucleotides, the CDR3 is TGTGCCAGCAGCCGGGGGGGGGCCGATGGCTACACCTTC.